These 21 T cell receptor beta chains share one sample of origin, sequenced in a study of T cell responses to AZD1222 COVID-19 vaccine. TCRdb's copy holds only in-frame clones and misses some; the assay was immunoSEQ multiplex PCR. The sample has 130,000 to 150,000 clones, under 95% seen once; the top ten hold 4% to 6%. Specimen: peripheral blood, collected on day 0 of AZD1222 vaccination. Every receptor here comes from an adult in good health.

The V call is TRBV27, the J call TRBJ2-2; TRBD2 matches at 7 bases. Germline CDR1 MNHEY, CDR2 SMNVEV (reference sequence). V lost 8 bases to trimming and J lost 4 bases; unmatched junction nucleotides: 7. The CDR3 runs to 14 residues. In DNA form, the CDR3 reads TGTGCCAGCCAGACTAGCTGGAGCACCGGGGAGCTGTTTTTT. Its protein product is CASQTSWSTGELFF.

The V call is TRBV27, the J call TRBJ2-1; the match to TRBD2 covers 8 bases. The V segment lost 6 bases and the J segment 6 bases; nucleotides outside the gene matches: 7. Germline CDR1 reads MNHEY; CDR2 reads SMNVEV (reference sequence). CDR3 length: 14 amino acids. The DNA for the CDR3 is TGTGCCAGCAGCGCCGGACTAGCCCTCAATGAGCAGTTCTTC. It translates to CASSAGLALNEQFF.

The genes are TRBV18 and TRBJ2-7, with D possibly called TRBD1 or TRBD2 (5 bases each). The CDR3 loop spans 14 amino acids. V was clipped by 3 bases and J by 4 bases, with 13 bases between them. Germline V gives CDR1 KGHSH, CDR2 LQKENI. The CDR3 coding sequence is TGTGCCAGCTCACCGAATAGGGACGGTTACGAGCAGTACTTC. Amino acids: CASSPNRDGYEQYF.

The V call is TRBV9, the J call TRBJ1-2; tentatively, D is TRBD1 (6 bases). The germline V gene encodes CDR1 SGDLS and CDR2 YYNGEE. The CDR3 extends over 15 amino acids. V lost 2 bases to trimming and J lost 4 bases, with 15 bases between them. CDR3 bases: TGTGCCAGCAGCGTCGGACAGCTCCTCTCCTATGGCTACACCTTC. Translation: CASSVGQLLSYGYTF.

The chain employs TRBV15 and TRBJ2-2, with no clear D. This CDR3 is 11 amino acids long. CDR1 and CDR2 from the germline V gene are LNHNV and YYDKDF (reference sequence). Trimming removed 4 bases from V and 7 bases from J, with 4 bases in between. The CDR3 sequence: CATSTDGELFF. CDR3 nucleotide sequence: TGTGCCACCAGCACAGACGGGGAGCTGTTTTTT.

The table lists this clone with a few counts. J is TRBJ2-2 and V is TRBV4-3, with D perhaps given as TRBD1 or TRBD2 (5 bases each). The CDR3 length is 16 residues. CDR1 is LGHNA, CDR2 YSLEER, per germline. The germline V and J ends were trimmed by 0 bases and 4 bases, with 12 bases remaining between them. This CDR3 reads CASSQEIGAVTGELFF. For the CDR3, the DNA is TGCGCCAGCAGCCAAGAGATCGGGGCCGTCACCGGGGAGCTGTTTTTT.

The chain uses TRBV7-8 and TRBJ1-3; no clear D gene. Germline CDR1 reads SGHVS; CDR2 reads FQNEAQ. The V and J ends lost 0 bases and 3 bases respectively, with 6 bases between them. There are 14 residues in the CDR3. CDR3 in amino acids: CASSLANIGNTIYF. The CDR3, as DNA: TGTGCCAGCAGCTTAGCTAATATTGGAAACACCATATATTTT.

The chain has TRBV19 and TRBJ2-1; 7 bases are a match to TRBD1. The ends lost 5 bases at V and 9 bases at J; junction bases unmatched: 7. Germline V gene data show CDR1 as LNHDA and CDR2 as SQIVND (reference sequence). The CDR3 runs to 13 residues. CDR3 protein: CASSQQGKGEQFF. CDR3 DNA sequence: TGTGCCAGTAGTCAACAGGGGAAAGGTGAGCAGTTCTTC.

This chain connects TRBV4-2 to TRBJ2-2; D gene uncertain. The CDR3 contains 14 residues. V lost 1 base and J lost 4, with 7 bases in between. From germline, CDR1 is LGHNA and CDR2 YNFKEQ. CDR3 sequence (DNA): TGTGCCAGCAGCCAAGGGCGAGTCACCGGGGAGCTGTTTTTT. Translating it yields CASSQGRVTGELFF.

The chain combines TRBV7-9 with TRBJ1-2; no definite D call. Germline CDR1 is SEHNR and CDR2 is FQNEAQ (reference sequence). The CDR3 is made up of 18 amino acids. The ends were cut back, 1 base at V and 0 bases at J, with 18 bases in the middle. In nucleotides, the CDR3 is TGTGCCAGCAGCTTAGGAAGCATGCAGGAAACAGCTAACTATGGCTACACCTTC. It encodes CASSLGSMQETANYGYTF.

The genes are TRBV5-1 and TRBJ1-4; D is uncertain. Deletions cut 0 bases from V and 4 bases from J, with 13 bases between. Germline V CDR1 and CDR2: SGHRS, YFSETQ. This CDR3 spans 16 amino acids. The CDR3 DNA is TGCGCCAGCAGCTTGGCGTCGGGTTCCTATAATGAAAAACTGTTTTTT. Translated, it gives CASSLASGSYNEKLFF.

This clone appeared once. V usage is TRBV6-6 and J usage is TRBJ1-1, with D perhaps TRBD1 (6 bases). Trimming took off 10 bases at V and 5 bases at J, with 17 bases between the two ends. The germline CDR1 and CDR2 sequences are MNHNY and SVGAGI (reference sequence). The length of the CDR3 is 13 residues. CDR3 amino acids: CATVRGGGTEAFF. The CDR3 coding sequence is TGTGCCACCGTACGGGGAGGGGGGACTGAAGCTTTCTTT.

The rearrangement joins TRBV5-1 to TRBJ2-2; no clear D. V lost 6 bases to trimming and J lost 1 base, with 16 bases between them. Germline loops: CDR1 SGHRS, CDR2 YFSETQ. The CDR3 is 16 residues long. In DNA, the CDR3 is TGCGCCAGCACCGAAGACACATATAAGAACACCGGGGAGCTGTTTTTT. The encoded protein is CASTEDTYKNTGELFF.

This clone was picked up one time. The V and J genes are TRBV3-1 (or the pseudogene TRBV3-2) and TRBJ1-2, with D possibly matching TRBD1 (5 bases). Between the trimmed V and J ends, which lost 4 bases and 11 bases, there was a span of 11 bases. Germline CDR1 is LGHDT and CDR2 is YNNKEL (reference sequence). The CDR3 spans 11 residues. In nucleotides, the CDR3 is TGTGCCAGCAGCCGTCGACAGCGGTACACCTTC. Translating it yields CASSRRQRYTF.

The CDR3, as DNA: TGTGCCAGCAGCTGGAGTACAGGGGATCGTGGCTATGGCTACACCTTC. It specifies CASSWSTGDRGYGYTF. The V call is TRBV7-9, the J call TRBJ1-2; 7 positions match TRBD1. The CDR3 contains 16 residues. Germline CDR1 is SEHNR and CDR2 is FQNEAQ (reference sequence). The V gene end was trimmed by 4 bases and the J gene end by 4 bases; junction bases not matched to a gene: 12.

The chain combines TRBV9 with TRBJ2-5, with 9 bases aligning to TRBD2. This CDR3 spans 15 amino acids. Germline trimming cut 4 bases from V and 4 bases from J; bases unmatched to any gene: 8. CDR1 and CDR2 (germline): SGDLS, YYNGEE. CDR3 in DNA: TGTGCCAGCAGCTCCCAGCGGGGGGCTCCAGAGACCCAGTACTTC. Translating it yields CASSSQRGAPETQYF.

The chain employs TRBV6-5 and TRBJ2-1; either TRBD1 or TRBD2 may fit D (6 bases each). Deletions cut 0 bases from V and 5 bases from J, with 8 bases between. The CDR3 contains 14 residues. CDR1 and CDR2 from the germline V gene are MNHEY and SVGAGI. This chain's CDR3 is CASSYSGGHNEQFF. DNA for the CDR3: TGTGCCAGCAGTTACTCGGGGGGCCACAATGAGCAGTTCTTC.

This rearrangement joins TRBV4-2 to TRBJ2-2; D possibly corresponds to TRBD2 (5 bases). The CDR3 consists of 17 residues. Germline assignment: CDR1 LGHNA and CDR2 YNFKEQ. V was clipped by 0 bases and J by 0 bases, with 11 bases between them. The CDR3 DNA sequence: TGTGCCAGCAGCCAAGATAGTGGAGCGGCGAACACCGGGGAGCTGTTTTTT. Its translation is CASSQDSGAANTGELFF.

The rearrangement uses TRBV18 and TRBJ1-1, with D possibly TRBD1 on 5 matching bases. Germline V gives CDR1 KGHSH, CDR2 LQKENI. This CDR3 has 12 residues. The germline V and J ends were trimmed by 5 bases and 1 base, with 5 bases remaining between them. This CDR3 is CASSGGNTEAFF. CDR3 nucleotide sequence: TGTGCCAGCTCAGGGGGGAACACTGAAGCTTTCTTT.

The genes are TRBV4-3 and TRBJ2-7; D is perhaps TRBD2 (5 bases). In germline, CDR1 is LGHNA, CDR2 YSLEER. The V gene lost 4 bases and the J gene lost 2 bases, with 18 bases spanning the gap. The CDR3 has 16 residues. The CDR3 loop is CASSPARGVLAYEQYF. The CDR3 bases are TGCGCCAGCAGCCCGGCTCGGGGAGTTTTGGCCTACGAGCAGTACTTC.

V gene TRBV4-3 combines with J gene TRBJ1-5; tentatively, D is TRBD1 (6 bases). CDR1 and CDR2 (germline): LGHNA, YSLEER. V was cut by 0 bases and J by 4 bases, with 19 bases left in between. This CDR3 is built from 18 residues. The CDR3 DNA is TGCGCCAGCAGCCAAGATGTAAGGGGGAGAGGGGCTAATCAGCCCCAGCATTTT. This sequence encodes CASSQDVRGRGANQPQHF.